This T cell receptor (beta chain) was obtained from a study of CXCR3-negative and CXCR3-positive naive CD8 T cells. The authors prepared UMI-labeled TRB cDNA libraries by 5' RACE. TCRdb re-called the 5' RACE reads and catalogs CDR3 proteins one per entry, DNA excluded. In all, the sample yields some 130,000 distinct CDR3 sequences. The CDR3 totals 17 residues. Sequenced: naive CXCR3- CD8+ T cells from blood. As for subset: CD45RO-CCR7+CD27+CD95- naive CD8+ T cells lacking CXCR3 (TNR3-). This clonotype originated in a human donor in good health. Some clones in this sample may be carry-over from other donors' samples. The chain uses TRBV12-3 or TRBV12-4 and TRBJ1-2; TCRdb gives TRBD1 as the D gene, but with no DNA this cannot be confirmed. The chain's CDR3 is CASSLWAGATSQDGYTF.